Presented here are 26 T cell receptor beta chains from one specimen sequenced in a study of human T cells and chemical hapten exposure. As to time point: pre-sensitization, week 0. Described treatment: therapeutic diphenylcyclopropenone sensitization with weekly scalp DPC. Each CDR3 protein is one row after TCRdb ran MiXCR on the RACE reads. The sample lists around 250,000 distinct CDR3 sequences, about 9% occurring once. This material consisted of whole blood, taken in connection with sensitization to the hapten diphenylcyclopropenone (DPC). The receptors come from a woman in her thirties or forties with alopecia areata. Some clones in this sample may be carry-over from other donors' samples.

This chain links TRBV11-2 with TRBJ2-1; 7 positions match TRBD2. V was clipped by 7 bases and J by 2 bases; unmatched bases: 2. CDR1 is SGHAT and CDR2 is FQNNGV in the germline V gene. The CDR3 is 13 amino acids. The CDR3 sequence is CASTRGAYNEQFF. CDR3 bases: TGTGCCAGCACCCGGGGGGCCTACAATGAGCAGTTCTTC.

The chain couples TRBV2 to TRBJ2-6, with a weak D call TRBD1 (5 bases). Trimming removed 4 bases at V and 0 bases at J, with 10 bases between. From germline, CDR1 is SNHLY and CDR2 FYNNEI. The CDR3 has 16 residues. CDR3 nucleotide sequence: TGTGCCAGCAGTGTAGACAGTTTCTCTGGGGCCAACGTCCTGACTTTC. Translating it yields CASSVDSFSGANVLTF.

There are many counts of this clonotype. The V call is TRBV10-3, the J call TRBJ2-1, with no clear D. Trimming took 3 bases from V and 7 from J, leaving 10 bases between them. The CDR3 runs to 13 residues. Germline V lookup: CDR1 ENHRY, CDR2 SYGVKD. The CDR3 DNA reads as TGTGCCATCAGTGATGGGGTCCAGAATGAGCAGTTCTTC. Translating it yields CAISDGVQNEQFF.

This CDR3 reads CASSPLRGGTTDTQYF. CDR3 nucleotides: TGTGCCAGCAGCCCCCTAAGGGGAGGGACCACAGATACGCAGTATTTT. V usage is TRBV7-3 and J usage is TRBJ2-3, with 7 bases identical to TRBD2. This CDR3 spans 16 amino acids. The germline CDR1 and CDR2 sequences are SGHTA and FQGTGA. Trimming cost V 5 bases and J 2 bases; bases outside gene matches: 10.

This clonotype was counted between two and nine times. This chain links TRBV27 with TRBJ1-1; TRBD1 is a possible D gene (6 bases). V lost 3 bases and J lost 11, with 16 bases in between. The CDR3 sequence is 13 residues long. CDR1 is MNHEY, CDR2 SMNVEV, per germline (reference sequence). The CDR3 here is CASSLEAGAGAFF. CDR3 coding DNA: TGTGCCAGCAGTTTGGAAGCAGGGGCTGGGGCTTTCTTT.

As to this clonotype: A single base separates this from a much larger clone, so it may be a read error. The chain uses TRBV4-1 and TRBJ2-7; a weak D match, TRBD1 (6 bases). V lost 4 bases, J lost 6 bases, and 19 bases lay in between. This CDR3 spans 15 amino acids. Germline V gives CDR1 MGHRA, CDR2 YSYEKL. CDR3 residues: CASSLQDRRGFEQYF. The CDR3 nucleotides are TGCGCCAGCAGCCTTCAGGACAGAAGGGGCTTCGAGCAGTACTTC.

This clonotype was detected many times. J is TRBJ1-5 and V is TRBV20-1; 7 bases are shared with TRBD1. The V segment lost 6 bases and the J segment 4 bases; nucleotides outside the gene matches: 9. The CDR3 is 14 residues long. From germline, CDR1 is DFQATT and CDR2 SNEGSKA (reference sequence). CDR3 nucleotide sequence: TGCAGTGCGAGTCGGGGACAGCAGAATCAGCCCCAGCATTTT. Translated: CSASRGQQNQPQHF.

The rearrangement links TRBV4-1 to TRBJ2-1, with no clear D. Germline CDR1 and CDR2: MGHRA and YSYEKL. The CDR3 extends over 20 amino acids. The germline V and J ends were trimmed by 1 base and 0 bases, with 22 bases remaining between them. CDR3 DNA sequence: TGCGCCAGCAGCCAAGGCCGGACCCTTAAGTTCCCTTCCTCCTACAATGAGCAGTTCTTC. Translated: CASSQGRTLKFPSSYNEQFF.

The table lists this clonotype with a few counts. This sequence joins TRBV6-2 or TRBV6-3 and TRBJ2-1; D might be TRBD1 (6 bases). Looked up from germline, CDR1 is MNHEY and CDR2 is SVGEGT. The CDR3 is 13 residues long. Between the trimmed V and J ends, which lost 6 bases and 8 bases, there was a span of 14 bases. CDR3: CASSRGGQYEQFF. CDR3 in DNA: TGTGCCAGCAGCCGTGGGGGACAATATGAGCAGTTCTTC.

This clonotype showed up many times. This rearrangement joins TRBV28 to TRBJ1-5; D is undetermined. V lost 1 base to trimming and J lost 4 bases, with 11 bases between them. The CDR3 consists of 15 residues. From germline, CDR1 is MDHEN and CDR2 SYDVKM. CDR3 region: CASSLFPQLNQPQHF. The CDR3 DNA sequence: TGTGCCAGCAGTTTATTCCCCCAATTGAATCAGCCCCAGCATTTT.

This clonotype was detected many times. The genes are TRBV12-3 or TRBV12-4 and TRBJ1-6; D gene uncertain. This CDR3 spans 18 amino acids. V lost 0 bases and J 0 bases, leaving 12 bases between the germline ends. CDR3 sequence (DNA): TGTGCCAGCAGTTTAGCCCCACCAAGGAGCTCCTATAATTCACCCCTCCACTTT. Translating gives CASSLAPPRSSYNSPLHF.

The rearrangement links TRBV5-4 to TRBJ2-5; a weak D match, TRBD1 (6 bases). Germline V gene data show CDR1 as SGHNT and CDR2 as YYREEE (reference sequence). Trimming removed 3 bases at V and 5 bases at J, with 14 bases between. CDR3 size: 14 residues. The CDR3 DNA follows: TGTGCCAGCAGCTCCCCAGGGGCAGGGGAGACCCAGTACTTC. It yields the protein CASSSPGAGETQYF.

The chain carries TRBV11-2 and TRBJ2-3; D unclear. There are 12 residues in the CDR3. The V end lost 3 bases, the J end lost 6 bases, and 7 bases lay between the germline ends. Germline V gives CDR1 SGHAT, CDR2 FQNNGV. Written as DNA, the CDR3 is TGTGCCAGCAGCTTCTACGACGATACGCAGTATTTT. Protein product: CASSFYDDTQYF.

In this sample, this clonotype turned up a few times. The CDR3 is CASSYEGAGGTDTQYF. The CDR3 bases are TGTGCCAGCAGCTACGAGGGGGCAGGGGGCACAGATACGCAGTATTTT. The rearrangement uses TRBV11-2 and TRBJ2-3; TRBD1 agrees at 7 bases. Germline CDR1 reads SGHAT; CDR2 reads FQNNGV. J was trimmed by 1 base and V by 4 bases; bases with no gene match: 8. The length of the CDR3 is 16 residues.

The chain uses TRBV5-1 and TRBJ2-7; the D call may be TRBD1 or TRBD2 (5 bases each). Germline CDR1 reads SGHRS; CDR2 reads YFSETQ. Trimming took off 9 bases at V and 7 bases at J, with 20 bases between the two ends. This CDR3 is 13 amino acids long. The CDR3 is CATAPGTPGEQYF. The CDR3 coding sequence is TGCGCCACCGCCCCCGGGACGCCGGGGGAGCAGTACTTC.

This clonotype turned up a few times. The genes are TRBV5-1 and TRBJ1-1; D is undetermined. Germline loops: CDR1 SGHRS, CDR2 YFSETQ. This CDR3 spans 15 amino acids. The V end was cut by 0 bases, the J end by 2 bases, with 11 bases between. The CDR3 DNA follows: TGCGCCAGCAGCTTGGGGGCCTCTTTTAACACTGAAGCTTTCTTT. Amino acids: CASSLGASFNTEAFF.

The table lists this clonotype with a few counts. This chain joins TRBV29-1 and TRBJ2-1; D not certain. Deletions cut 3 bases from V and 7 bases from J, with 10 bases between. Germline V gene data show CDR1 as SQVTM and CDR2 as ANQGSEA. The CDR3 has 12 amino acids. The CDR3 DNA sequence: TGCAGCGTTGATTGGCAGGCGAATGAGCAGTTCTTC. It specifies CSVDWQANEQFF.

This clonotype has just a few counts. V and J are TRBV4-1 and TRBJ2-4; TRBD2 matches at 11 bases. V dropped 0 bases and J dropped 5; count of bases not matched to a gene: 9. This CDR3 contains 18 residues. CDR1 and CDR2 (germline): MGHRA, YSYEKL. CDR3 region: CASSQDGSSGRAQNIQYF. The DNA for the CDR3 is TGCGCCAGCAGCCAAGATGGAAGTAGCGGGAGGGCCCAAAACATTCAGTACTTC.

This chain connects TRBV4-3 to TRBJ2-1, with 8 positions matching TRBD2. CDR3 size: 14 residues. Germline lookup yields CDR1 LGHNA and CDR2 YSLEER. The junction had 2 bases not matched to a gene; V was cut back by 7 bases and J by 0 bases. In nucleotides, the CDR3 is TGCGCCAGCAAGGCGGGGGGCTCCTACAATGAGCAGTTCTTC. It yields the protein CASKAGGSYNEQFF.

The table lists this clonotype with a few counts. J is TRBJ2-3 and V is TRBV7-9; 11 positions agree with TRBD2. The germline V gene encodes CDR1 SEHNR and CDR2 FQNEAQ (reference sequence). V was clipped by 5 bases and J by 3 bases; unmatched bases: 4. The CDR3 runs to 15 residues. DNA of the CDR3: TGTGCCAGCAGCCCTAGCGGGAGGATAACAGATACGCAGTATTTT. Translating it yields CASSPSGRITDTQYF. The variable domain in full, with the rest retrieved from reference TRBV7-9 and TRBJ2-3, is DTGVSQNPRHKITKRGQNVTFRCDPISEHNRLYWYRQTLGQGPEFLTYFQNEAQLEKSRLLSDRFSAERPKGSFSTLEIQRTEQGDSAMYLCASSPSGRITDTQYFGPGTRLTVL.

This clonotype was counted only a few times. The chain recombines TRBV6-5 with TRBJ1-1; D may be TRBD1 (5 bases). The CDR3 runs 13 residues. The germline V gene encodes CDR1 MNHEY and CDR2 SVGAGI. V dropped 6 bases and J dropped 11 bases, with 19 bases sitting between them. As DNA, the CDR3 is TGTGCCAGCAGCTCCGGGGCGACTAGAAGGGCTTTCTTT. Its protein is CASSSGATRRAFF.

The V and J genes are TRBV28 and TRBJ2-3, with 14 bases identical to TRBD2. This CDR3 comprises 17 residues. In germline, CDR1 is MDHEN, CDR2 SYDVKM. The junction had 6 bases not matched to a gene; V was cut back by 4 bases and J by 3 bases. CDR3 sequence reads: CASSSGTSGRRTDTQYF. The CDR3 DNA follows: TGTGCCAGCAGTTCCGGGACTAGCGGGAGACGGACAGATACGCAGTATTTT.

Only a few counts were recorded for this clonotype. The chain recombines TRBV7-9 with TRBJ2-3; 11 bases map to TRBD2. Germline values: CDR1 SEHNR, CDR2 FQNEAQ (reference sequence). The junction had 10 bases not matched to a gene; V was cut back by 1 base and J by 1 base. This CDR3 is built from 19 residues. The CDR3 DNA sequence: TGTGCCAGCAGCTTAGGACTAGCGGGAACGAAGGGCCGCACAGATACGCAGTATTTT. Protein sequence: CASSLGLAGTKGRTDTQYF.

The chain recombines TRBV20-1 with TRBJ2-7; weak D call: TRBD1 (6 bases). The V gene lost 3 bases and the J gene lost 4 bases, with 16 bases spanning the gap. CDR3 size: 14 residues. CDR1 and CDR2 from the germline V gene are DFQATT and SNEGSKA (reference sequence). The CDR3 DNA sequence: TGCAGTGCTAGGGGGACAACTCTCAGGTACGAGCAGTACTTC. Protein product: CSARGTTLRYEQYF.

This clonotype was picked up a small number of times. The V and J genes are TRBV20-1 and TRBJ2-1, with TRBD2 matching 11 bases. V lost 6 bases and J lost 7; bases outside the gene matches: 14. Germline lookup yields CDR1 DFQATT and CDR2 SNEGSKA (reference sequence). This CDR3 has 16 amino acids. This chain's CDR3 is CSAPQAGASGGNEQFF. For the CDR3, the DNA is TGCAGTGCCCCTCAGGCCGGGGCTAGCGGGGGGAATGAGCAGTTCTTC.

The DNA of the CDR3 is TGTGCCAGCAGTCAATACAGGGGAAAGGGGAACAATGAGCAGTTCTTC. Translating gives CASSQYRGKGNNEQFF. This sequence joins TRBV12-3 or TRBV12-4 and TRBJ2-1; 7 bases are shared with TRBD1. V was pared by 5 bases and J by 5 bases, with 12 bases of the junction left unmatched. The CDR3 is 16 amino acids.